What follows are 27 T cell receptor beta chains derived from one specimen sequenced in a study of naive and memory T cell subsets. General study results and limits: Possibly reflecting memory cells re-expressing CD45RA, a few larger clonotypes occurred in naive repertoires, especially CD8.

Both TRBC1 and TRBC2 were covered by a beta constant-region primer of two equimolar oligonucleotides. Four rounds of PCR amplified the ligated cDNA using nested alpha and beta constant-region primers plus SP2. TCRdb passed the UMI-ligation and nested PCR reads through MiXCR, listing each CDR3 protein once. The sample has about 100,000 distinct CDR3 sequences, around 13% seen once. Their antigens remain unidentified. The sample comprised naive CD8+ T cells from blood. These receptors came from a human donor in good health.

The rearrangement uses TRBV7-8 and TRBJ2-1; TRBD2 is a possible D gene (6 bases). This CDR3 region has 18 residues. CDR1 SGHVS and CDR2 FQNEAQ come from the germline V gene. The V and J ends lost 2 bases and 10 bases respectively, with 27 bases between them. The CDR3 sequence is CASSLKPDPGLTTREQFF. The CDR3 nucleotides read TGTGCCAGCAGCTTAAAGCCAGACCCGGGACTCACCACCAGGGAGCAGTTCTTC. The full variable domain, with the rest looked up from reference TRBV7-8 and TRBJ2-1, is GAGVSQSPRYKVAKRGQDVALRCDPISGHVSLFWYQQALGQGPEFLTYFQNEAQLDKSGLPSDRFFAERPEGSVSTLKIQRTQQEDSAVYLCASSLKPDPGLTTREQFFGPGTRLTVL.

As regards this clonotype: A junction end diverges from the germline sequence, so it may reflect a read error. CDR3 region: CASSFEGLNYEEYF. For the CDR3, the DNA is TGCGCCAGCAGCTTCGAGGGATTAAACTACGAGGAGTACTTC. The chain recombines TRBV5-1 with TRBJ2-7; D is possibly TRBD2 (5 bases). The CDR3 contains 14 residues. Germline CDR1 SGHRS, CDR2 YFSETQ.

The V gene is TRBV29-1, the J gene TRBJ2-3; no reliable D call. CDR1 SQVTM and CDR2 ANQGSEA come from the germline V gene. The CDR3 extends over 11 amino acids. Deletions cut 7 bases from V and 4 bases from J, with 9 bases between. The CDR3 loop is CSARGPDTQYF. CDR3 coding DNA: TGCAGCGCTCGAGGTCCAGATACGCAGTATTTT.

This clonotype was detected a few times. CDR3 DNA: TGCAGTGCTGGTAGCGGGGAGAAATACAATGAGCAGTTCTTC. Protein: CSAGSGEKYNEQFF. This sequence joins TRBV20-1 and TRBJ2-1, with 8 bases matching TRBD2. This CDR3 is built from 14 residues. The J segment lost 4 bases and the V segment lost 5 bases, leaving 7 bases of the junction unmatched. Germline values: CDR1 DFQATT, CDR2 SNEGSKA (reference sequence).

This clonotype was seen many times. Here the CDR3 reads CASRDRTENTEAFF. Here the CDR3 DNA reads TGTGCCAGCAGGGATCGTACAGAGAACACTGAAGCTTTCTTT. The chain joins TRBV11-3 to TRBJ1-1; D is unclear. Germline loops: CDR1 SGHNT, CDR2 YENEEA. V dropped 6 bases and J dropped 1 base, with 12 bases sitting between them. The CDR3 extends over 14 amino acids. The full variable domain, rest sourced from reference TRBV11-3 and TRBJ1-1, is EAGVVQSPRYKIIEKKQPVAFWCNPISGHNTLYWYLQNLGQGPELLIRYENEEAVDDSQLPKDRFSAERLKGVDSTLKIQPAELGDSAVYLCASRDRTENTEAFFGQGTRLTVV.

This clonotype turned up a few times. The chain uses TRBV11-2 and TRBJ1-1, with D hard to call. The CDR3 covers 13 residues. Trimming left V 5 bases short and J 4 bases short, with 11 bases between. Germline values: CDR1 SGHAT, CDR2 FQNNGV. The CDR3, as DNA: TGTGCCAGCAGCCTGACTCGGGGCACTGAAGCTTTCTTT. This gives the protein CASSLTRGTEAFF.

The chain employs TRBV7-9 and TRBJ2-1; 10 nucleotides match TRBD2. The germline CDR1 and CDR2 sequences are SEHNR and FQNEAQ (reference sequence). The CDR3 runs 17 residues. Trimming cost V 0 bases and J 8 bases; bases outside gene matches: 10. For the CDR3, the DNA is TGTGCCAGCAGCTTAGCCGAGGGGCTAGCGGGAGCCTATGAGCAGTTCTTC. It is translated as CASSLAEGLAGAYEQFF.

In its sample, this clonotype was seen a few times. The chain links TRBV7-3 to TRBJ2-1; TRBD2 matches at 7 bases. CDR3 size: 18 residues. V trimming: 0 bases; J trimming: 5 bases; junction bases outside the gene matches: 13. The germline V gene has CDR1 SGHTA and CDR2 FQGTGA. The CDR3 coding sequence is TGTGCCAGCAGCTTAACTGGGGGAGGGCCGGCGGGGAACAATGAGCAGTTCTTC. Protein: CASSLTGGGPAGNNEQFF.

The DNA for the CDR3 is TGCAGCGTGGTAGCGGGAAACAATGAGCAGTTCTTC. Translation: CSVVAGNNEQFF. The V gene is TRBV29-1, the J gene TRBJ2-1; 8 bases line up with TRBD2. The CDR3 covers 12 residues. Looked up from germline, CDR1 is SQVTM and CDR2 is ANQGSEA. The V segment lost 6 bases and the J segment 5 bases; nucleotides outside the gene matches: 3.

The chain's CDR3 is CASSSPGDYQETQYF. In DNA form, the CDR3 reads TGTGCCAGCAGTTCCCCCGGAGACTACCAAGAGACCCAGTACTTC. This chain joins TRBV7-9 and TRBJ2-5; no clear D. There are 15 residues in the CDR3. Between the trimmed V and J ends, which lost 6 bases and 0 bases, there was a span of 14 bases. The germline V gene encodes CDR1 SEHNR and CDR2 FQNEAQ (reference sequence).

This clonotype was observed many times. V gene TRBV12-3 or TRBV12-4 combines with J gene TRBJ1-5; D gene unclear. Trimming left V 6 bases short and J 5 bases short, with 14 bases between. There are 14 residues in the CDR3. The CDR3 coding sequence is TGTGCCAGCAGCCCAGCCGTTGGGGATCAGCCCCAGCATTTT. Protein sequence: CASSPAVGDQPQHF.

The J gene is TRBJ2-1, the V gene TRBV29-1; 8 bases agree with TRBD2. Looked up from germline, CDR1 is SQVTM and CDR2 is ANQGSEA. This CDR3 is 12 amino acids long. V was clipped by 7 bases and J by 10 bases; unmatched bases: 9. This CDR3 reads CSADTGTREQFF. The CDR3 DNA sequence: TGCAGCGCGGACACCGGGACTAGAGAGCAGTTCTTC.

This rearrangement joins TRBV7-9 to TRBJ2-3, with a possible D match to TRBD2 (6 bases). Trimming removed 4 bases at V and 4 bases at J, with 15 bases between. CDR3 size: 15 residues. Germline CDR1 reads SEHNR; CDR2 reads FQNEAQ (reference sequence). CDR3 DNA: TGTGCCAGCAGCTCGCTGGACGGGAGCTCAGATACGCAGTATTTT. This translates into CASSSLDGSSDTQYF.

This clonotype turned up a few times. This chain joins TRBV4-3 and TRBJ2-3, with D possibly called TRBD1 or TRBD2 (5 bases each). The CDR3 consists of 17 residues. V was shortened by 0 bases and J by 5 bases, with 18 bases between the two germline ends. Germline V gene data show CDR1 as LGHNA and CDR2 as YSLEER. The CDR3 DNA is TGCGCCAGCAGCCAAGACCCTGGTTGGGACGTCGGAGATACGCAGTATTTT. This translates into CASSQDPGWDVGDTQYF.

In its sample, this clonotype was seen many times. The V and J genes are TRBV7-9 and TRBJ2-1; tentative D call: TRBD2 (5 bases). Trimming left V 4 bases short and J 8 bases short, with 24 bases between. Germline V gene data show CDR1 as SEHNR and CDR2 as FQNEAQ (reference sequence). The CDR3 runs 17 residues. In DNA, the CDR3 is TGTGCCAGCAGCTCCACCTCCCCCGGGTCTTTCGGGGATGAGCAGTTCTTC. This encodes CASSSTSPGSFGDEQFF.

This chain joins TRBV5-4 and TRBJ2-1; D is possibly TRBD2 (6 bases). Per the germline V gene, CDR1 is SGHNT and CDR2 is YYREEE (reference sequence). V dropped 4 bases and J dropped 7 bases, with 18 bases sitting between them. The CDR3 has 15 residues. The chain's CDR3 is CASSPPLLSGNEQFF. CDR3 DNA sequence: TGTGCCAGCAGCCCCCCTCTTCTTAGCGGAAATGAGCAGTTCTTC.

CDR3 DNA: TGTGCCAGCAGCACACTAGCGGGAGGTGGGAATGAGCAGTTCTTC. Protein product: CASSTLAGGGNEQFF. V gene TRBV4-2 combines with J gene TRBJ2-1, with 12 nucleotides matching TRBD2. The CDR3 consists of 15 residues. J lost 7 bases, V lost 5 bases, and 6 bases had no gene match. The germline CDR1 and CDR2 sequences are LGHNA and YNFKEQ.

This clonotype was observed a few times. The chain links TRBV5-6 to TRBJ2-6; unclear D gene. CDR1 and CDR2 (germline): SGHDT, YYEEEE. The V and J ends lost 3 bases and 0 bases respectively, with 10 bases between them. The CDR3 consists of 16 residues. The CDR3 spells CASSYDASSGANVLTF. The CDR3 nucleotides read TGTGCCAGCAGCTACGACGCAAGCTCTGGGGCCAACGTCCTGACTTTC.

Only a few counts were recorded for this clonotype. The V call is TRBV29-1, the J call TRBJ1-2; D unclear. Germline V gene data show CDR1 as SQVTM and CDR2 as ANQGSEA. CDR3 length equals 14 residues. Trimming took off 6 bases at V and 3 bases at J, with 17 bases between the two ends. CDR3 DNA: TGCAGCGTCGCGCCTGCAGAAGAGCACTATGGCTACACCTTC. Protein: CSVAPAEEHYGYTF.

V and J are TRBV11-2 and TRBJ2-5; TRBD2 agrees at 9 bases. J lost 3 bases, V lost 1 base, and 15 bases had no gene match. The CDR3 is made up of 19 amino acids. Germline CDR1 SGHAT, CDR2 FQNNGV. The CDR3 sequence is CASSLVKGSLAGLEETQYF. In DNA form, the CDR3 reads TGTGCCAGCAGCTTAGTTAAGGGTTCCCTAGCGGGATTGGAAGAGACCCAGTACTTC.

With regard to this clonotype: A much larger clone differs from this one at a single base, so this may be a read error. The V call is TRBV27, the J call TRBJ2-7; tentatively, D is TRBD1 or TRBD2 (6 bases each). This CDR3 region has 13 residues. Germline CDR1 is MNHEY and CDR2 is SMNVEV (reference sequence). The CDR3 nucleotides read TGTGCCAGCAGTTTTGGGGGGCAGTACGAGCAGAACTTC. Translation gives CASSFGGQYEQNF.

The rearrangement uses TRBV28 and TRBJ1-1; unclear D gene. This CDR3 comprises 12 residues. The germline gives CDR1 MDHEN, CDR2 SYDVKM. Trimming stripped 10 bases from V and 3 bases from J, with 12 bases between. The CDR3 here is CAITTLDTEAFF. CDR3 nucleotides: TGTGCCATCACAACTCTGGACACTGAAGCTTTCTTT.

This chain connects TRBV4-3 to TRBJ2-5, with no clear D. This CDR3 is built from 15 residues. V lost 0 bases and J 4 bases, leaving 12 bases between the germline ends. CDR1 LGHNA and CDR2 YSLEER come from the germline V gene. This CDR3 reads CASSQDGFRGETQYF. CDR3 DNA sequence: TGCGCCAGCAGCCAAGATGGATTTCGAGGAGAGACCCAGTACTTC.

This clonotype was detected ten times or more. This chain connects TRBV5-8 to TRBJ2-1; 13 nucleotides align to TRBD2. Trimming removed 0 bases from V and 2 bases from J; junction bases left unmatched: 2. The CDR3 totals 17 residues. Germline CDR1 reads SGHTS; CDR2 reads YDEGEE. The CDR3 reads CASSLGLAGGTYNEQFF. The CDR3 region has the DNA TGTGCCAGCAGCTTGGGACTAGCGGGAGGAACCTACAATGAGCAGTTCTTC.

This clonotype was detected ten times or more. This sequence joins TRBV11-3 and TRBJ2-1; D not resolved. Per the germline V gene, CDR1 is SGHNT and CDR2 is YENEEA. Between the trimmed V and J ends, which lost 4 bases and 8 bases, there was a span of 21 bases. CDR3 length equals 16 residues. Here the CDR3 DNA reads TGTGCCAGCAGCTCAACGGCCTTGGCGATCTGGGATGAGCAGTTCTTC. Protein product: CASSSTALAIWDEQFF.

This clonotype was picked up a small number of times. V usage is TRBV10-2 and J usage is TRBJ2-3, with 13 bases matching TRBD2. Germline loops: CDR1 WSHSY, CDR2 SAAADI. The V segment lost 8 bases and the J segment 6 bases; nucleotides outside the gene matches: 5. The CDR3 runs 14 residues. CDR3: CASLLAGGPDTQYF. The CDR3 region has the DNA TGCGCCAGCCTACTAGCGGGGGGGCCGGATACGCAGTATTTT.

This clonotype was picked up a small number of times. The chain links TRBV7-6 to TRBJ1-3, with D tentatively TRBD1 (6 bases). V gave up 7 bases and J gave up 2 bases, with 12 bases separating them. CDR1 is SGHVS and CDR2 is FNYEAQ in the germline V gene. The CDR3 sequence is 14 residues long. The CDR3 DNA is TGTGCCAGCATGCTGGGGGCACCTGGAAACACCATATATTTT. Translated: CASMLGAPGNTIYF. Filled out from reference TRBV7-6 and TRBJ1-3, the complete variable domain reads GAGVSQSPRYKVTKRGQDVALRCDPISGHVSLYWYRQALGQGPEFLTYFNYEAQQDKSGLPNDRFSAERPEGSISTLTIQRTEQRDSAMYRCASMLGAPGNTIYFGEGSWLTVV.